These 17 T cell receptor beta chains were sequenced from one sample in a study of identical twins. Using its own MiXCR run on the 5' RACE reads, TCRdb lists one record per CDR3 protein. The sample has hundreds of thousands of distinct CDR3 sequences; 15% to 20% are singletons. Separately, the same data were catalogued under a study of T cells expressing NK-cell markers.

The sequencing input was PBMCs. The source of these receptors is a young woman in good health.

This clonotype has just a few counts. A junction boundary mismatches the germline segment, possibly from a read error. The chain recombines TRBV20-1 with TRBJ2-7; D perhaps matches TRBD1 (5 bases). The CDR3 runs 14 residues. Germline V lookup: CDR1 DFQATT, CDR2 SNEGSKA (reference sequence). The CDR3 DNA reads TGCGGTGCTAGAGGACCGACAGTGTCCTACGAGCAGTACTTC. This sequence encodes CGARGPTVSYEQYF.

The gene calls are TRBV25-1 and TRBJ2-1; D gene ambiguous. The CDR3 is made up of 13 amino acids. Germline CDR1 reads MGHDK; CDR2 reads SYGVNS. Trimming removed 2 bases from V and 3 bases from J, with 5 bases in between. The CDR3 sequence: CASSEIDYNEQFF. In DNA, the CDR3 is TGTGCCAGCAGTGAAATTGACTACAATGAGCAGTTCTTC.

This clonotype was recorded a few times. An end of the junction differs from the germline gene, which may be a read error. The chain has TRBV12-3 or TRBV12-4 and TRBJ1-1, with D hard to call. This CDR3 has 12 residues. The CDR3 loop is CASSLMGPEAFF. CDR3 in DNA: TGTGCCAGCAGTTTGATGGGCCCTGAGGCTTTCTTT.

This chain links TRBV6-5 with TRBJ2-3, with D possibly matching TRBD2 (7 bases). This CDR3 has 15 residues. Germline assignment: CDR1 MNHEY and CDR2 SVGAGI. Trimming stripped 2 bases from V and 4 bases from J, with 13 bases between. The CDR3, as DNA: TGTGCCAGCAGTTACGGGGCGGGGGCCCCAGATACGCAGTATTTT. This encodes CASSYGAGAPDTQYF.

Ten or more counts support this clonotype. V and J are TRBV20-1 and TRBJ2-1, with 8 bases matching TRBD2. Germline trimming cut 5 bases from V and 6 bases from J; bases unmatched to any gene: 9. The CDR3 has 14 residues. CDR1 is DFQATT, CDR2 SNEGSKA, per germline (reference sequence). The CDR3 region is CSAQGTRVINEQFF. The CDR3 region has the DNA TGCAGTGCTCAAGGGACTAGGGTCATCAATGAGCAGTTCTTC.

This rearrangement joins TRBV7-8 to TRBJ2-7, with TRBD2 identical over 8 bases. The CDR3 contains 13 residues. CDR1 and CDR2 (germline): SGHVS, FQNEAQ. Trimming cost V 5 bases and J 2 bases; bases outside gene matches: 2. CDR3 amino acids: CASSRLAPYEQYF. The DNA of the CDR3 is TGTGCCAGCAGCAGACTAGCGCCCTACGAGCAGTACTTC.

This chain joins TRBV27 and TRBJ2-3; a weak D match, TRBD1 (6 bases). This CDR3 contains 15 residues. V was trimmed by 2 bases and J by 6 bases, leaving 15 bases between them. Germline V lookup: CDR1 MNHEY, CDR2 SMNVEV (reference sequence). The CDR3 DNA reads as TGTGCCAGCAGTTTAGTGCAGGGGCGAGTGGATACGCAGTATTTT. This encodes CASSLVQGRVDTQYF.

This clonotype turned up a few times. The V gene is TRBV12-3 or TRBV12-4, the J gene TRBJ2-3; D is unresolved. The CDR3 contains 14 residues. Trimming stripped 8 bases from V and 0 bases from J, with 12 bases between. In DNA form, the CDR3 reads TGTGCCAGCGCCTCACGGACGAGCACAGATACGCAGTATTTT. Protein product: CASASRTSTDTQYF.

V usage is TRBV5-1 and J usage is TRBJ2-7, with a possible D match to TRBD2 (5 bases). The CDR3 has 16 amino acids. With 1 base removed from V and 3 bases from J, the gap between germline ends came to 17 bases. Germline-derived CDR1 and CDR2 are SGHRS and YFSETQ. The CDR3 here is CASSLSSSRSGYEQYF. CDR3 sequence (DNA): TGCGCCAGCAGCTTGAGTTCGTCGCGGAGCGGCTACGAGCAGTACTTC.

This clonotype was seen once. The rearrangement links TRBV29-1 to TRBJ2-1; weak D call: TRBD2 (6 bases). With 6 bases removed from V and 8 bases from J, the gap between germline ends came to 14 bases. This CDR3 region has 12 residues. Germline values: CDR1 SQVTM, CDR2 ANQGSEA. Written as DNA, the CDR3 is TGCAGCGTGTGGCTAGGGAGGTATGAGCAGTTCTTC. Translated: CSVWLGRYEQFF.

This clonotype showed up many times. This rearrangement joins TRBV27 to TRBJ1-1; 10 positions match TRBD1. The germline V gene encodes CDR1 MNHEY and CDR2 SMNVEV (reference sequence). The junction had 17 bases not matched to a gene; V was cut back by 0 bases and J by 7 bases. The CDR3 spans 19 residues. The CDR3 DNA follows: TGTGCCAGCAGTTTATCGAACCCACTATGGACAGGGGGGATGATTGAAGCTTTCTTT. Amino acids: CASSLSNPLWTGGMIEAFF.

The chain combines TRBV20-1 with TRBJ2-4; 9 nucleotides line up with TRBD2. V shed 5 bases and J 1 base; nucleotides not matched to a gene: 3. CDR1 and CDR2 from the germline V gene are DFQATT and SNEGSKA (reference sequence). The CDR3 has 14 amino acids. CDR3 residues: CSARLADAKNIQYF. CDR3 sequence (DNA): TGCAGTGCTCGACTAGCGGACGCCAAAAACATTCAGTACTTC.

This clonotype was detected many times. The chain is built from TRBV5-4 and TRBJ2-1; 14 bases agree with TRBD2. Trimming at V came to 4 bases and at J to 4 bases, leaving 4 bases not matched to a gene. CDR1 is SGHNT, CDR2 YYREEE, per germline (reference sequence). There are 16 residues in the CDR3. The CDR3 coding sequence is TGTGCCAGCAGCCAGGGGACTAGCGGGGGATACAATGAGCAGTTCTTC. Its translation: CASSQGTSGGYNEQFF. Full variable domain (outside the CDR3, taken from reference TRBV5-4 and TRBJ2-1): ETGVTQSPTHLIKTRGQQVTLRCSSQSGHNTVSWYQQALGQGPQFIFQYYREEENGRGNFPPRFSGLQFPNYSSELNVNALELDDSALYLCASSQGTSGGYNEQFFGPGTRLTVL.

This clonotype was picked up a small number of times. This chain connects TRBV20-1 to TRBJ2-7; TRBD2 aligns across 12 bases. CDR3 length: 17 residues. Germline V CDR1 and CDR2: DFQATT, SNEGSKA (reference sequence). V shed 3 bases and J 3 bases; nucleotides not matched to a gene: 12. CDR3 DNA: TGCAGTGCTAGTCCCCTAGCGGGAGGGCGCGTGGGCTACGAGCAGTACTTC. Its translation: CSASPLAGGRVGYEQYF.

This clonotype turned up a few times. The rearrangement joins TRBV5-1 to TRBJ1-1, with D possibly being TRBD1 (6 bases). The CDR3 extends over 12 amino acids. Germline CDR1 is SGHRS and CDR2 is YFSETQ. V gave up 2 bases and J gave up 7 bases, with 9 bases separating them. CDR3 coding DNA: TGCGCCAGCAGCTTACAGGGCCGTGAAGCTTTCTTT. Translation: CASSLQGREAFF.

The CDR3 spells CASSPMDRGELFF. The CDR3 bases are TGTGCCAGCAGCCCGATGGACAGGGGGGAGCTGTTTTTT. The chain has TRBV7-2 and TRBJ2-2; 7 bases align to TRBD1. Germline loops: CDR1 SGHTA, CDR2 FQGNSA. The CDR3 has 13 residues. J lost 8 bases, V lost 5 bases, and 5 bases had no gene match.

The chain uses TRBV10-3 and TRBJ2-1; the D is unclear. The germline V gene has CDR1 ENHRY and CDR2 SYGVKD. V lost 8 bases and J lost 6, with 11 bases in between. This CDR3 has 12 amino acids. CDR3 sequence: CAIGLGINEQFF. CDR3 nucleotide sequence: TGTGCCATCGGCCTTGGGATCAATGAGCAGTTCTTC.